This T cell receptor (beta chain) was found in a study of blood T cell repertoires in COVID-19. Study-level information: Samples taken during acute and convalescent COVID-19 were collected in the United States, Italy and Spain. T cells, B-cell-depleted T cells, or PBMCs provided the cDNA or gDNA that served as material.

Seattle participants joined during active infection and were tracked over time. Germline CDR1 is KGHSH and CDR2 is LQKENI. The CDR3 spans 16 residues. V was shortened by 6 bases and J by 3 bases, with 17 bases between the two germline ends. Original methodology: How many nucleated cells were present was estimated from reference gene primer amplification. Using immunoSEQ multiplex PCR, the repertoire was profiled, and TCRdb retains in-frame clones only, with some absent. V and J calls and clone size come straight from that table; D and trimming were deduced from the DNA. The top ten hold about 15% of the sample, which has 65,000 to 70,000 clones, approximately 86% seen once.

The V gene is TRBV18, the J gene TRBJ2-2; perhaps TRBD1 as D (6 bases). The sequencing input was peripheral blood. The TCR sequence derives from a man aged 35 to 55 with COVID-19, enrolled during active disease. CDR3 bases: TGTGCCAGCTCCCCCCGGAGCAGGGGAGACACCGGGGAGCTGTTTTTT. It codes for CASSPRSRGDTGELFF.